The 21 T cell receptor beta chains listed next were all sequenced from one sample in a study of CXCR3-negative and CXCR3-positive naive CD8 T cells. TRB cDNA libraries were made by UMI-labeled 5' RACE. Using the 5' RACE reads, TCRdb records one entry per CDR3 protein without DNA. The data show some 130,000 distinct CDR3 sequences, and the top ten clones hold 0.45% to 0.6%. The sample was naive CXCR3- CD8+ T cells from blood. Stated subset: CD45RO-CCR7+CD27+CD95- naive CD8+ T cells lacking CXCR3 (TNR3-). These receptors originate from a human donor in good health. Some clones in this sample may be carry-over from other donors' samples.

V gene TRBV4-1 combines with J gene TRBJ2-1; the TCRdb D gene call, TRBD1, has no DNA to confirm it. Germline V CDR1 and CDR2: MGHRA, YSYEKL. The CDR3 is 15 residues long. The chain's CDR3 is CASSQLTGGDNEQFF.

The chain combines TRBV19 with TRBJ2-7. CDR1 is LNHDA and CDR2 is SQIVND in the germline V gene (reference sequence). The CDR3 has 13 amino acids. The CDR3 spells CASSKSSSYEQYF.

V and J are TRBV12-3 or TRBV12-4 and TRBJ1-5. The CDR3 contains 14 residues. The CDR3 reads CASSFRGTNQPQHF.

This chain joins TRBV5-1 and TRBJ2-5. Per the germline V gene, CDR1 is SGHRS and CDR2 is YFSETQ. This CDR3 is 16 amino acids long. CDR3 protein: CASSPTLRSKEETQYF.

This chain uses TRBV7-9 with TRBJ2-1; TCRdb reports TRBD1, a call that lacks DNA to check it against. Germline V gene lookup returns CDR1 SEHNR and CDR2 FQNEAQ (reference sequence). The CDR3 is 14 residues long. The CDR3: CASMETRRGREQFF. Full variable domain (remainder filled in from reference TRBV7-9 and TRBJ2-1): DTGVSQNPRHKITKRGQNVTFRCDPISEHNRLYWYRQTLGQGPEFLTYFQNEAQLEKSRLLSDRFSAERPKGSFSTLEIQRTEQGDSAMYLCASMETRRGREQFFGPGTRLTVL.

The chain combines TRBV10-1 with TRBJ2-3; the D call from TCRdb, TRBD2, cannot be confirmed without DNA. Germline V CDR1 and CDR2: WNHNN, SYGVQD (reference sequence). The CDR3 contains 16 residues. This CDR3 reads CASSEIGPYGTDTQYF.

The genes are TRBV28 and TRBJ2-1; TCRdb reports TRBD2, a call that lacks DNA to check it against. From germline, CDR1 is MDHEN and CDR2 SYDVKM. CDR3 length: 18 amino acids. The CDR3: CASSSGLAGGRSYNEQFF.

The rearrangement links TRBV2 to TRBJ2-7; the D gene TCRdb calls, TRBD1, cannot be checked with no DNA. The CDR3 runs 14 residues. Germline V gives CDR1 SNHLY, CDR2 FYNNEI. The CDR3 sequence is CASRDRGRSYEQYF.

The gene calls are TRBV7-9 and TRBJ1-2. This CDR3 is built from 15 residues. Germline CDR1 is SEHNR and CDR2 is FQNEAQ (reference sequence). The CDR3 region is CASSLDEDSNYGYTF.

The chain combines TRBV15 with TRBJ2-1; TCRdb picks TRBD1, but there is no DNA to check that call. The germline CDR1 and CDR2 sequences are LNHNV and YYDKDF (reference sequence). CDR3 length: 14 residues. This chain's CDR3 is CATSRDHGGDEQFF.

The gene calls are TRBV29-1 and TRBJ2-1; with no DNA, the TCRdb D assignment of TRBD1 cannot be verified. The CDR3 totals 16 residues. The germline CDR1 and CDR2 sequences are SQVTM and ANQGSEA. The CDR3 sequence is CSAPPGQLSSYNEQFF.

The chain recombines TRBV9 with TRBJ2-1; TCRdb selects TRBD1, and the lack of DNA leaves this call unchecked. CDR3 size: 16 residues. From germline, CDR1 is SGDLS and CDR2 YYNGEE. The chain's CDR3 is CASSTTGRSSYNEQFF.

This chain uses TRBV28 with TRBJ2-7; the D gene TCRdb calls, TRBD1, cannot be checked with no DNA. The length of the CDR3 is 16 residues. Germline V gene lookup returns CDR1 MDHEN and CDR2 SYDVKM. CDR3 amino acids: CASSLADRPLSYEQYF.

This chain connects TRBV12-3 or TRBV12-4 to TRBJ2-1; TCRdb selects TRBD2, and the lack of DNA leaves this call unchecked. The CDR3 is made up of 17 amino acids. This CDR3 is CASSSRGLAESYNEQFF.

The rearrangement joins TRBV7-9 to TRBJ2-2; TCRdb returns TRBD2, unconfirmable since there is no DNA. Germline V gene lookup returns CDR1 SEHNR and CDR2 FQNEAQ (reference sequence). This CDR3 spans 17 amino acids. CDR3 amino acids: CASSPSGRAVITGELFF.

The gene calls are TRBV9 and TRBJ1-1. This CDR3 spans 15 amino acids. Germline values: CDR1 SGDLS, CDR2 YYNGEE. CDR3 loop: CASSVESGANTEAFF.

This CDR3 reads CASSFIGGGYTGELFF. The chain carries TRBV12-3 or TRBV12-4 and TRBJ2-2; TCRdb selects TRBD2, and the lack of DNA leaves this call unchecked. This CDR3 comprises 16 residues.

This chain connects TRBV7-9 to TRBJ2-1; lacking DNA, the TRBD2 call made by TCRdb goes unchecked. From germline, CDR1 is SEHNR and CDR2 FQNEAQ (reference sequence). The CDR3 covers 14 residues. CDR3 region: CASSPVAGYNEQFF.

CDR3: CSVLTGGQHIQYF. This chain connects TRBV29-1 to TRBJ2-4; TCRdb gives TRBD1 as the D gene, but with no DNA this cannot be confirmed. CDR1 and CDR2 from the germline V gene are SQVTM and ANQGSEA. CDR3 length: 13 amino acids.

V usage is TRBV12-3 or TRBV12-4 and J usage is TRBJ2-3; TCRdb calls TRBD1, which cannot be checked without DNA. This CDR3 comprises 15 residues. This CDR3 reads CASSTSGSRTDTQYF.

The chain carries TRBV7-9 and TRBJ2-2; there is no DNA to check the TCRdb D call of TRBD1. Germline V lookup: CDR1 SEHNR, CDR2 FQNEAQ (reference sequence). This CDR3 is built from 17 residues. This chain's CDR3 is CASSDASGGRYTGELFF.